The 21 T cell receptor beta chains in this list originate from one sample, sequenced in a study of T cells in Graves' hyperthyroidism and ophthalmopathy (dated 2019 in TCRdb). Library creation used multiplex PCR. TCRdb lists the instrument as Illumina HiSeq 2000. Amplification of TCR beta CDR3 regions was carried out from RNA transcripts. A first-round RT-PCR of the TCR CDR3 used the HTBI primer set with the Qiagen OneStep RT-PCR kit. TCRdb cleaned the public reads at Q25 with fastp, built clones with MiXCR and kept in-frame beta chains. One record per CDR3 amino acid sequence lists the most common genes and DNA. The sample table contains fewer than 900,000 distinct CDR3 sequences; only one count was recorded for around a sixth of them. 15% to 20% of the sample comes from the top ten. Sequenced input: blood. The origin of the receptors is a woman aged 45-59 years with Graves' hyperthyroidism that later progressed to Graves' ophthalmopathy.

This clonotype has a count of ten or more. CDR3 nucleotides: TGTGCCAGCAGCCAAGCGGGGGGGGGCTACAATGAGCAGTTCTTC. Translated: CASSQAGGGYNEQFF. The chain joins TRBV3-1 to TRBJ2-1, with 8 bases fitting TRBD2. Trimming at V came to 1 base and at J to 3 bases, leaving 2 bases not matched to a gene. The CDR3 runs 15 residues. Germline assignment: CDR1 LGHDT and CDR2 YNNKEL (reference sequence).

This clonotype has ten or more counts. The chain is built from TRBV7-3 and TRBJ2-1; 7 nucleotides agree with TRBD2. The V segment lost 3 bases and the J segment 6 bases; nucleotides outside the gene matches: 5. Germline V gene data show CDR1 as SGHTA and CDR2 as FQGTGA. This CDR3 is 14 amino acids long. For the CDR3, the DNA is TGTGCCAGCAGCTTTGGCGGGGGACCCAATGAGCAGTTCTTC. It is translated as CASSFGGGPNEQFF.

The chain recombines TRBV7-2 with TRBJ1-1; D is undetermined. Trimming took off 5 bases at V and 3 bases at J, with 10 bases between the two ends. This CDR3 region has 13 residues. Germline values: CDR1 SGHTA, CDR2 FQGNSA. The CDR3 DNA sequence: TGTGCCAGCAGCCCCCTAGACTACACTGAAGCTTTCTTT. It is translated as CASSPLDYTEAFF.

This clonotype was detected many times. The chain links TRBV3-1 to TRBJ1-2; possibly TRBD1 for D (5 bases). The germline V gene has CDR1 LGHDT and CDR2 YNNKEL (reference sequence). V lost 3 bases and J 0 bases, leaving 11 bases between the germline ends. This CDR3 is 15 amino acids long. The CDR3 region is CASSHGGWSNYGYTF. The CDR3 nucleotides are TGTGCCAGCAGCCACGGGGGTTGGTCTAACTATGGCTACACCTTC. The full variable domain, completed using reference TRBV3-1 and TRBJ1-2, is DTAVSQTPKYLVTQMGNDKSIKCEQNLGHDTMYWYKQDSKKFLKIMFSYNNKELIINETVPNRFSPKSPDKAHLNLHINSLELGDSAVYFCASSHGGWSNYGYTFGSGTRLTVV.

This sequence joins TRBV6-4 and TRBJ1-1; D not certain. The CDR3 has 16 amino acids. The V and J ends lost 6 bases and 0 bases respectively, with 17 bases between them. Germline CDR1 is MRHNA and CDR2 is SNTAGT. This CDR3 reads CASRPGPYPMNTEAFF. CDR3 coding DNA: TGTGCCAGCAGACCCGGGCCCTACCCTATGAACACTGAAGCTTTCTTT.

The CDR3 loop is CASSQERTIYNEQFF. The CDR3 DNA sequence: TGTGCCAGCAGCCAAGAACGGACTATCTACAATGAGCAGTTCTTC. The chain uses TRBV3-1 and TRBJ2-1; tentatively, D is TRBD2 (6 bases). Trimming pared 0 bases from V and 3 bases from J, leaving 9 bases between. The CDR3 sequence is 15 residues long. Germline V gives CDR1 LGHDT, CDR2 YNNKEL (reference sequence).

This clonotype was seen ten or more times. The chain links TRBV20-1 to TRBJ1-5, with 8 positions matching TRBD1. V dropped 3 bases and J dropped 4; count of bases not matched to a gene: 8. This CDR3 is built from 15 residues. Germline assignment: CDR1 DFQATT and CDR2 SNEGSKA (reference sequence). This CDR3 reads CSASFGDRPNQPQHF. The CDR3 DNA sequence: TGCAGTGCTAGTTTTGGGGACAGGCCGAATCAGCCCCAGCATTTT.

This clonotype was found many times. CDR3 DNA: TGCAGTGCTTGGGAACTGAACACTGAAGCTTTCTTT. As protein: CSAWELNTEAFF. The gene calls are TRBV20-1 and TRBJ1-1; D is undetermined. Germline V lookup: CDR1 DFQATT, CDR2 SNEGSKA (reference sequence). V was shortened by 5 bases and J by 0 bases, with 7 bases between the two germline ends. The CDR3 runs 12 residues.

A few counts support this clonotype. V is TRBV9 and J is TRBJ1-1; D unresolved. The germline V gene encodes CDR1 SGDLS and CDR2 YYNGEE. V shed 2 bases and J shed 1 base, with 9 bases lying between them. This CDR3 spans 14 amino acids. The CDR3 DNA reads as TGTGCCAGCAGCGTGGACTTAAAGAACACTGAAGCTTTCTTT. It specifies CASSVDLKNTEAFF.

In its sample, this clonotype was seen many times. The rearrangement links TRBV3-1 to TRBJ2-1; TRBD2 is a possible D gene (5 bases). This CDR3 contains 12 residues. The V end lost 4 bases, the J end lost 8 bases, and 9 bases lay between the germline ends. Germline-derived CDR1 and CDR2 are LGHDT and YNNKEL (reference sequence). The CDR3 bases are TGTGCCAGCAGCCTAAACGGGGATGAGCAGTTCTTC. It translates to CASSLNGDEQFF.

The V and J genes are TRBV6-1 and TRBJ2-7, with TRBD2 as a possible D gene (5 bases). This CDR3 contains 14 residues. The germline V and J ends were trimmed by 2 bases and 4 bases, with 12 bases remaining between them. From germline, CDR1 is MNHNS and CDR2 SASEGT. The CDR3 protein is CASSEYRGRYEQYF. In DNA form, the CDR3 reads TGTGCCAGCAGTGAATACCGGGGTAGATACGAGCAGTACTTC.

There are a few counts of this clonotype. The chain recombines TRBV6-5 with TRBJ1-1; a weak D match, TRBD1 (5 bases). This CDR3 comprises 15 residues. Germline lookup yields CDR1 MNHEY and CDR2 SVGAGI. Trimming cost V 2 bases and J 0 bases, with 10 bases left between them. The CDR3 sequence: CASSYGGGLNTEAFF. The CDR3 DNA is TGTGCCAGCAGTTACGGGGGGGGGTTGAACACTGAAGCTTTCTTT.

A few counts support this clonotype. The genes are TRBV9 and TRBJ1-5; 9 bases are a match to TRBD1. Germline V gene sequence: CDR1 SGDLS, CDR2 YYNGEE. This CDR3 has 14 amino acids. V lost 4 bases and J lost 9; bases outside the gene matches: 8. CDR3 sequence reads: CASSRGQGSWPQHF. CDR3 in DNA: TGTGCCAGCAGCCGTGGACAGGGGTCATGGCCCCAGCATTTT. Based on the CDR3 plus reference TRBV9 and TRBJ1-5, the full variable domain is DSGVTQTPKHLITATGQRVTLRCSPRSGDLSVYWYQQSLDQGLQFLIQYYNGEERAKGNILERFSAQQFPDLHSELNLSSLELGDSALYFCASSRGQGSWPQHFGDGTRLSIL.

The rearrangement links TRBV6-2 or TRBV6-3 to TRBJ1-5, with D tentatively TRBD1 (6 bases). V lost 4 bases and J lost 1, with 11 bases in between. The V gene's germline CDR1 is MNHEY and CDR2 SVGEGT. There are 15 residues in the CDR3. CDR3 region: CASSSGEGSNQPQHF. CDR3 in DNA: TGTGCCAGCAGTTCAGGGGAGGGGAGCAATCAGCCCCAGCATTTT.

Many counts were recorded for this clonotype. The V call is TRBV13, the J call TRBJ1-1; 10 bases map to TRBD1. Trimming took 5 bases from V and 6 from J; bases not matched to a gene: 12. This CDR3 contains 16 residues. The germline gives CDR1 PRHDT, CDR2 FYEKMQ (reference sequence). The DNA of the CDR3 is TGTGCCAGCAGCAAAGGGCGGACAGGGGGAGTTTCTGAAGCTTTCTTT. Protein sequence: CASSKGRTGGVSEAFF.

This clonotype was picked up a small number of times. The V call is TRBV12-5, the J call TRBJ1-1; possible D gene TRBD1, 5 bases. CDR3 length: 14 amino acids. Per germline, CDR1 LGHNT and CDR2 FRNRAP. V was shortened by 5 bases and J by 1 base, with 11 bases between the two germline ends. The CDR3 loop is CASGMGRENTEAFF. The CDR3 nucleotides are TGTGCTAGTGGTATGGGACGGGAGAACACTGAAGCTTTCTTT. Supplemented by reference TRBV12-5 and TRBJ1-1, the full variable domain reads DARVTQTPRHKVTEMGQEVTMRCQPILGHNTVFWYRQTMMQGLELLAYFRNRAPLDDSGMPKDRFSAEMPDATLATLKIQPSEPRDSAVYFCASGMGRENTEAFFGQGTRLTVV.

This clonotype was recorded at least ten times. The chain combines TRBV12-3 or TRBV12-4 with TRBJ2-3; 9 nucleotides match TRBD2. V lost 6 bases, J lost 4 bases, and 8 bases stayed unmatched. The CDR3 extends over 15 amino acids. CDR3: CASRGTSLSADTQYF. CDR3 coding DNA: TGTGCCAGCAGGGGGACTAGCCTATCGGCAGATACGCAGTATTTT.

This clonotype was observed at least ten times. The chain is built from TRBV20-1 and TRBJ2-1, with a tentative D call TRBD2 (6 bases). Germline assignment: CDR1 DFQATT and CDR2 SNEGSKA (reference sequence). Trimming took off 3 bases at V and 7 bases at J, with 16 bases between the two ends. The CDR3 loop spans 14 amino acids. The CDR3 spells CSASQGGVINEQFF. The CDR3 DNA sequence: TGCAGTGCTAGTCAGGGCGGGGTGATTAATGAGCAGTTCTTC.

This sequence joins TRBV6-1 and TRBJ2-4; perhaps D is TRBD1 or TRBD2 (6 bases each). This CDR3 region has 14 residues. The V gene lost 2 bases and the J gene lost 8 bases, with 13 bases spanning the gap. Germline CDR1 MNHNS, CDR2 SASEGT. CDR3 DNA sequence: TGTGCCAGCAGTGAATATAAGGGGGGCGACATTCAGTACTTC. Protein sequence: CASSEYKGGDIQYF.

In this sample, this clonotype turned up a few times. It may be a read error: a sequence one base away is much more abundant. V usage is TRBV7-8 and J usage is TRBJ2-1; 9 bases match TRBD1. Losses at the gene ends were 6 bases for V and 5 bases for J; bases not matched to a gene: 11. The CDR3 is 16 amino acids. Germline CDR1 reads SGHVS; CDR2 reads FQNEAQ. In DNA form, the CDR3 reads TGTGCCAGCAGTCACGCGCGACAGGGGGACGACAATGAGCAGTTCTTC. Translating gives CASSHARQGDDNEQFF. Looking up the rest from reference TRBV7-8 and TRBJ2-1 gives the full variable domain: GAGVSQSPRYKVAKRGQDVALRCDPISGHVSLFWYQQALGQGPEFLTYFQNEAQLDKSGLPSDRFFAERPEGSVSTLKIQRTQQEDSAVYLCASSHARQGDDNEQFFGPGTRLTVL.

This chain uses TRBV9 with TRBJ1-2; D not resolved. The CDR3 sequence is 15 residues long. Germline V lookup: CDR1 SGDLS, CDR2 YYNGEE. The V and J ends lost 0 bases and 4 bases respectively, with 13 bases between them. CDR3 bases: TGTGCCAGCAGCGTAGCGGCTCAGACGGTCTATGGCTACACCTTC. This encodes CASSVAAQTVYGYTF. Drawing the rest from reference TRBV9 and TRBJ1-2, the complete variable domain is DSGVTQTPKHLITATGQRVTLRCSPRSGDLSVYWYQQSLDQGLQFLIQYYNGEERAKGNILERFSAQQFPDLHSELNLSSLELGDSALYFCASSVAAQTVYGYTFGSGTRLTVV.